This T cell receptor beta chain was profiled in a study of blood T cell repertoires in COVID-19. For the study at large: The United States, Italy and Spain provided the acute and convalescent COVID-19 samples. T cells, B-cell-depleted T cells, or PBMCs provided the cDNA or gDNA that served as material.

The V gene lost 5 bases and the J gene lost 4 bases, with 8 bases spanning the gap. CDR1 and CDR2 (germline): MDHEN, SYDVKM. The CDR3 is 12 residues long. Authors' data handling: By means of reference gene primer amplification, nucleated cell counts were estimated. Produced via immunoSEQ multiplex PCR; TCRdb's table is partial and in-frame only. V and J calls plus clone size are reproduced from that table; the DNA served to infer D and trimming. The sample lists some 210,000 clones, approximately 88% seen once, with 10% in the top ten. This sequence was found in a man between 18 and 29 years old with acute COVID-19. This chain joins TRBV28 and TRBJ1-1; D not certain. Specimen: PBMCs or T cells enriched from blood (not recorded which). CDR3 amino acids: CASSQARTEAFF. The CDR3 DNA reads TGTGCCAGCAGTCAGGCCCGCACTGAAGCTTTCTTT.